Described below is a single T cell receptor (beta chain) sequence and its context. This record belongs to a study of cytomegalovirus exposure and HLA in healthy donors. Researchers ran the PCR with 60 Vbeta and 13 Jbeta primers. Libraries were prepared by immunoSEQ multiplex PCR; TCRdb keeps only in-frame clonotypes and omits some of them. The sample holds about 150,000 clones, about 60% seen once. The CDR3 is 16 amino acids. The V gene lost 0 bases and the J gene lost 1 base, with 13 bases spanning the gap. Germline values: CDR1 SGHAT, CDR2 FQNNGV. This TCR was sampled from a woman aged 55 to 70 in good health and CMV-seropositive. This sequence joins TRBV11-2 and TRBJ2-7; a possible D gene is TRBD1 (6 bases). The material sequenced was PBMCs. The DNA for the CDR3 is TGTGCCAGCAGCTTAGATTCCAAGACAGGTTCCTACGAGCAGTACTTC. This translates into CASSLDSKTGSYEQYF.